This passage covers 26 T cell receptor beta chains from one sample sequenced in a study of OX40 agonist ivuxolimab in advanced cancers. Assay: immunoSEQ multiplex PCR; the TCRdb copy retains only in-frame clones and omits some. Seen here are about 52,000 clones, 85% to 95% observed once, and the top ten hold roughly 22%. Sequenced here: CD4+ or CD8+ T cells sorted from blood, sampled in a trial of the OX40 agonist ivuxolimab. The origin of the receptors is an adult with an advanced solid tumor such as melanoma, head and neck, liver or kidney cancer.

The rearrangement joins TRBV5-6 to TRBJ2-1, with D possibly TRBD1 on 6 matching bases. From germline, CDR1 is SGHDT and CDR2 YYEEEE. This CDR3 spans 13 amino acids. V was trimmed by 2 bases and J by 9 bases, leaving 12 bases between them. CDR3 in amino acids: CASSFTGPPEQFF. DNA for the CDR3: TGTGCCAGCAGCTTTACAGGGCCCCCTGAGCAGTTCTTC.

In this sample, this clone turned up a few times. The chain recombines TRBV25-1 with TRBJ2-2, with 10 bases that match TRBD2. The CDR3 contains 16 residues. The junction had 7 bases not matched to a gene; V was cut back by 3 bases and J by 6 bases. Germline CDR1 reads MGHDK; CDR2 reads SYGVNS. CDR3 loop: CASSDSAGGKAGELFF. As DNA, the CDR3 is TGTGCCAGCAGTGACTCAGCGGGAGGGAAGGCCGGGGAGCTGTTTTTT.

V gene TRBV28 combines with J gene TRBJ1-1, with 12 bases identical to TRBD1. The CDR3 extends over 18 amino acids. Germline CDR1 and CDR2: MDHEN and SYDVKM. The J segment lost 3 bases and the V segment lost 5 bases, leaving 13 bases of the junction unmatched. In DNA, the CDR3 is TGTGCCAGCAGTAGGATACCGGGACAGGGGGCCGTCGACACTGAAGCTTTCTTT. Its protein product is CASSRIPGQGAVDTEAFF.

This chain joins TRBV6-4 and TRBJ2-1; 7 bases line up with TRBD2. CDR1 and CDR2 (germline): MRHNA, SNTAGT. The V segment lost 6 bases and the J segment 2 bases; nucleotides outside the gene matches: 10. The CDR3 is made up of 16 amino acids. The CDR3 spells CASSITAGTTYNEQFF. The CDR3 DNA sequence: TGTGCCAGCAGCATCACCGCCGGGACTACCTACAATGAGCAGTTCTTC.

This clone was seen a few times. This rearrangement joins TRBV27 to TRBJ1-5; no clear D gene. Germline CDR1 reads MNHEY; CDR2 reads SMNVEV (reference sequence). The V gene lost 1 base and the J gene lost 1 base, with 2 bases spanning the gap. This CDR3 comprises 13 residues. Here the CDR3 reads CASSLLSNQPQHF. The DNA of the CDR3 is TGTGCCAGCAGTTTATTAAGCAATCAGCCCCAGCATTTT.

This chain connects TRBV7-8 to TRBJ2-7, with a weak D call TRBD1 (6 bases). CDR1 and CDR2 (germline): SGHVS, FQNEAQ. The length of the CDR3 is 18 residues. V lost 4 bases and J 4 bases, leaving 26 bases between the germline ends. CDR3 protein: CASSSQSTGSPLPYEQYF. The CDR3, as DNA: TGTGCCAGCAGCTCGCAATCCACAGGGTCCCCTCTACCTTACGAGCAGTACTTC.

The rearrangement uses TRBV11-2 and TRBJ1-2, with 7 bases that match TRBD1. The V and J ends lost 3 bases and 0 bases, in that order; junction bases with no gene match: 4. CDR1 is SGHAT and CDR2 is FQNNGV in the germline V gene. This CDR3 has 15 amino acids. The CDR3 is CASSLRQGANYGYTF. For the CDR3, the DNA is TGTGCCAGCAGCTTGAGGCAGGGGGCTAACTATGGCTACACCTTC.

The chain is built from TRBV4-3 and TRBJ1-4; D gene unclear. Germline lookup yields CDR1 LGHNA and CDR2 YSLEER. V shed 0 bases and J shed 0 bases, with 14 bases lying between them. CDR3 length: 18 residues. The CDR3 loop reads CASSQDMESFATNEKLFF. The CDR3 DNA reads as TGCGCCAGCAGCCAAGATATGGAGAGCTTTGCAACTAATGAAAAACTGTTTTTT.

This sequence joins TRBV9 and TRBJ1-3; possibly TRBD1 for D (5 bases). Germline values: CDR1 SGDLS, CDR2 YYNGEE. Trimming took 4 bases from V and 2 from J, leaving 16 bases between them. This CDR3 comprises 16 residues. CDR3 coding DNA: TGTGCCAGCAGCTCCCACTCCGCAGGGACTGGAAACACCATATATTTT. It is translated as CASSSHSAGTGNTIYF.

This chain links TRBV27 with TRBJ1-2; 9 nucleotides align to TRBD1. Trimming at V came to 5 bases and at J to 4 bases, leaving 5 bases not matched to a gene. The length of the CDR3 is 14 residues. Germline V gives CDR1 MNHEY, CDR2 SMNVEV (reference sequence). In DNA form, the CDR3 reads TGTGCCAGCAGTCCCACAGGGGGCCTCTATGGCTACACCTTC. This codes for CASSPTGGLYGYTF.

V and J are TRBV4-1 and TRBJ1-2; 7 positions match TRBD1. CDR3 length: 15 residues. J gave up 1 base and V 1 base, and 3 bases lay outside the gene matches. Germline assignment: CDR1 MGHRA and CDR2 YSYEKL. The CDR3 region is CASSQVGTVNYGYTF. DNA for the CDR3: TGCGCCAGCAGCCAAGTTGGGACAGTTAACTATGGCTACACCTTC.

In DNA, the CDR3 is TGCGCCAGCAGCCAAGCGAGACTAGCGGGAGTAGACGAGCAGTACTTC. It specifies CASSQARLAGVDEQYF. V gene TRBV4-1 combines with J gene TRBJ2-7, with TRBD2 matching 12 bases. The germline CDR1 and CDR2 sequences are MGHRA and YSYEKL. The CDR3 covers 16 residues. The ends lost 1 base at V and 5 bases at J; junction bases unmatched: 6.

For this clone: The same CDR3 also results from other DNA sequences found in this sample. V is TRBV6-5 and J is TRBJ2-1; D may be TRBD2 (5 bases). Germline CDR1 is MNHEY and CDR2 is SVGAGI. The CDR3 has 16 residues. Deletions cut 0 bases from V and 1 base from J, with 10 bases between. CDR3 in DNA: TGTGCCAGCAGTTACTCCGTGGGAGAATCCTACAATGAGCAGTTCTTC. Protein sequence: CASSYSVGESYNEQFF.

This sequence joins TRBV7-9 and TRBJ1-1; D not certain. Germline V gene sequence: CDR1 SEHNR, CDR2 FQNEAQ (reference sequence). The CDR3 loop spans 11 amino acids. Deletions cut 6 bases from V and 3 bases from J, with 5 bases between. This chain's CDR3 is CASRLDTEAFF. The CDR3 nucleotides read TGTGCCAGCAGGTTGGACACTGAAGCTTTCTTT.

V and J are TRBV29-1 and TRBJ1-3; D ambiguous. The V and J ends lost 6 bases and 0 bases respectively, with 9 bases between them. Germline-derived CDR1 and CDR2 are SQVTM and ANQGSEA. This CDR3 is 13 amino acids long. The CDR3 sequence: CSVQGPSGNTIYF. DNA of the CDR3: TGCAGCGTCCAAGGCCCCTCTGGAAACACCATATATTTT.

The V and J genes are TRBV7-9 and TRBJ2-7; D may be TRBD1 (5 bases). The germline CDR1 and CDR2 sequences are SEHNR and FQNEAQ (reference sequence). V lost 4 bases, J lost 2 bases, and 9 bases lay in between. This CDR3 contains 13 residues. DNA of the CDR3: TGTGCCAGCAGCTCTGACAGTACCTACGAGCAGTACTTC. It specifies CASSSDSTYEQYF. Supplemented by reference TRBV7-9 and TRBJ2-7, the full variable domain reads DTGVSQNPRHKITKRGQNVTFRCDPISEHNRLYWYRQTLGQGPEFLTYFQNEAQLEKSRLLSDRFSAERPKGSFSTLEIQRTEQGDSAMYLCASSSDSTYEQYFGPGTRLTVT.

The chain is built from TRBV9 and TRBJ2-3, with D unclear. The germline gives CDR1 SGDLS, CDR2 YYNGEE. This CDR3 region has 18 residues. V lost 1 base, J lost 2 bases, and 20 bases lay in between. CDR3 in DNA: TGTGCCAGCAGCGTATACTCCAGGTTGGGCTCCTCCACAGATACGCAGTATTTT. Its translation: CASSVYSRLGSSTDTQYF.

This chain joins TRBV7-8 and TRBJ2-2, with 12 nucleotides matching TRBD2. The J segment lost 8 bases and the V segment lost 7 bases, leaving 11 bases of the junction unmatched. Germline V gives CDR1 SGHVS, CDR2 FQNEAQ. The CDR3 contains 16 residues. CDR3 sequence: CASNPGLAGPEGELFF. The CDR3 nucleotides are TGTGCCAGCAACCCGGGACTAGCGGGCCCCGAGGGGGAGCTGTTTTTT.

The chain combines TRBV28 with TRBJ2-2; 7 positions match TRBD1. CDR1 MDHEN and CDR2 SYDVKM come from the germline V gene. The CDR3 has 14 residues. Trimming removed 8 bases from V and 2 bases from J; junction bases left unmatched: 5. CDR3 sequence: CASPDRDNTGELFF. CDR3 DNA: TGTGCCAGCCCCGACAGGGACAACACCGGGGAGCTGTTTTTT.

The rearrangement links TRBV29-1 to TRBJ2-2; the match to TRBD2 covers 9 bases. V was clipped by 4 bases and J by 5 bases; unmatched bases: 5. Germline V gene lookup returns CDR1 SQVTM and CDR2 ANQGSEA. The CDR3 totals 14 residues. CDR3 amino acids: CSVGGGRGTGELFF. The CDR3 bases are TGCAGCGTTGGTGGCGGGAGGGGAACCGGGGAGCTGTTTTTT.

The chain recombines TRBV28 with TRBJ1-2; 7 nucleotides match TRBD1. J lost 3 bases, V lost 4 bases, and 5 bases had no gene match. Per the germline V gene, CDR1 is MDHEN and CDR2 is SYDVKM. The CDR3 is made up of 14 amino acids. The CDR3 bases are TGTGCCAGCAGTTGGACAGGCTTGGACTATGGCTACACCTTC. Residues: CASSWTGLDYGYTF.

The genes are TRBV13 and TRBJ2-7; no clear D gene. Trimming stripped 5 bases from V and 2 bases from J, with 13 bases between. CDR1 and CDR2 (germline): PRHDT, FYEKMQ (reference sequence). The CDR3 is 14 amino acids. The CDR3 region is CASSPGRSTYEQYF. In DNA, the CDR3 is TGTGCCAGCAGCCCCGGACGCTCAACCTACGAGCAGTACTTC.

This clone was counted between two and nine times. The chain joins TRBV28 to TRBJ2-4, with D perhaps given as TRBD1 or TRBD2 (5 bases each). Germline assignment: CDR1 MDHEN and CDR2 SYDVKM. This CDR3 is 12 amino acids long. V lost 2 bases to trimming and J lost 6 bases, with 5 bases between them. CDR3 residues: CASSLGTNIQYF. CDR3 coding DNA: TGTGCCAGCAGTTTAGGGACAAACATTCAGTACTTC.

This chain joins TRBV5-1 and TRBJ2-7; D gene unclear. V lost 0 bases and J 5 bases, leaving 15 bases between the germline ends. CDR1 and CDR2 (germline): SGHRS, YFSETQ. This CDR3 contains 15 residues. The CDR3 sequence is CASSLGRWGMDEQYF. The CDR3 DNA reads TGCGCCAGCAGCTTGGGCCGGTGGGGTATGGACGAGCAGTACTTC.

The V and J genes are TRBV9 and TRBJ2-6; TRBD2 matches 9 bases. The CDR3 covers 18 residues. Trimming took 4 bases from V and 4 from J; bases not matched to a gene: 12. CDR1 is SGDLS, CDR2 YYNGEE, per germline. In DNA form, the CDR3 reads TGTGCCAGCAGCACCTTAGCGGGAGCTGCTGGGGGGGCCAACGTCCTGACTTTC. Encoded protein: CASSTLAGAAGGANVLTF.

The V gene is TRBV7-6, the J gene TRBJ2-1; tentatively, D is TRBD1 (6 bases). Germline lookup yields CDR1 SGHVS and CDR2 FNYEAQ. The CDR3 contains 15 residues. The V and J ends lost 5 bases and 5 bases respectively, with 16 bases between them. The CDR3 is CASSADRRINNEQFF. The CDR3 nucleotides are TGTGCCAGCAGCGCAGACAGGCGTATTAACAATGAGCAGTTCTTC.